This passage covers 13 T cell receptor beta chains from one sample sequenced in a study of Tregs in tolerant kidney transplant recipients. The nonmyeloablative bone marrow transplants came from related graft donors, with transient mixed chimerism. Measured with immunoSEQ multiplex PCR; TCRdb has only the in-frame clones, and not every one. The table lists 13,000 to 15,000 clones. The specimen was CD8+ T cells from blood (PBMCs), collected 6 months after the transplant. These receptors all stem from a human patient who received a combined kidney and bone marrow transplant. Part of the T cell pool may stem from the graft donor.

In regard to this clone: The read falls 3 residues short of the CDR3 end, and the missing part is taken from the germline J gene. This sample includes further DNA sequences coding for the same CDR3. The J gene is TRBJ1-3, the V gene TRBV14; D gene unclear. The CDR3 runs 16 residues. V was trimmed by 3 bases and J by 0 bases, leaving 12 bases between them. The germline V gene has CDR1 SGHDN and CDR2 FVKESK. Partial CDR3 DNA: TGTGCCAGCAGCCAGTCACTACTATTCTCTGGAAACACC. It translates to CASSQSLLFSGNT. The whole CDR3 region reads CASSQSLLFSGNTIYF.

The part of the CDR3 DNA that was read is TGTGCCAGCTCCGCCAGGGGCTACGAG. It translates to CASSARGYE. The full CDR3 protein reads CASSARGYEQYF. The chain recombines TRBV7-9 with TRBJ2-7; D might be TRBD1 (6 bases). Sequencing ends 3 residues short of the CDR3 end; the germline J gene provides the rest. V was pared by 8 bases and J by 3 bases, with 11 bases between. Germline assignment: CDR1 SEHNR and CDR2 FQNEAQ (reference sequence). CDR3 length equals 12 residues.

Remarks on this clone: The CDR3 end lies 3 residues beyond the end of the read and is filled in from the germline J gene. The chain recombines TRBV9 with TRBJ1-1; 10 nucleotides agree with TRBD1. The CDR3 spans 14 residues. Germline loops: CDR1 SGDLS, CDR2 YYNGEE. J was trimmed by 6 bases and V by 1 base; bases with no gene match: 3. CDR3 region: CASSVSGTGAEAFF. CDR3 bases read: TGTGCCAGCAGCGTATCCGGGACAGGGGCTGAA.

In regard to this clone: The read gets to within 3 residues of the CDR3 end, and the germline J gene fills in the rest. This sequence joins TRBV7-9 and TRBJ2-2; D not resolved. The CDR3 runs to 11 residues. Germline loops: CDR1 SEHNR, CDR2 FQNEAQ (reference sequence). CDR3 protein: CASSSSDLLFF. Incomplete CDR3 DNA: TGTGCCAGCAGCTCCTCTGACTTG.

Concerning this clone: The junction shows a germline mismatch at one end, possibly a read error. The observed sequence ends 3 residues before the CDR3 terminus, with the missing tail filled in from the germline J gene. Different DNA sequences within this sample yield the same CDR3. V gene TRBV7-6 combines with J gene TRBJ2-7; TRBD2 matches at 8 bases. This CDR3 region has 16 residues. The germline V gene has CDR1 SGHVS and CDR2 FNYEAQ. The CDR3 bases that were read are TGTGCTAGCAGCCCGGTTGAAGCGGGAGCCACTTACGAG. This encodes CASSPVEAGATYE. The whole CDR3 sequence reads CASSPVEAGATYEQYF. The variable domain in full, with the rest retrieved from reference TRBV7-6 and TRBJ2-7, is GAGVSQSPRYKVTKRGQDVALRCDPISGHVSLYWYRQALGQGPEFLTYFNYEAQQDKSGLPNDRFSAERPEGSISTLTIQRTEQRDSAMYRCASSPVEAGATYEQYFGPGTRLTVT.

In the case of this clone: The read terminates 3 residues ahead of where the CDR3 ends, so the germline J gene completes it. The chain recombines TRBV29-1 with TRBJ2-7; 9 bases fit TRBD2. Germline values: CDR1 SQVTM, CDR2 ANQGSEA. There are 13 residues in the CDR3. The J segment lost 4 bases and the V segment lost 6 bases, leaving 7 bases of the junction unmatched. The sequenced CDR3 bases are TGCAGCGTCCTTAGCGGGAGTCGGTACGAG. This translates into CSVLSGSRYE. The full CDR3 sequence reads CSVLSGSRYEQYF.

Of note for this clone: Coverage ceases 3 residues before the CDR3 finishes, and the germline J gene fills in the end. The V gene is TRBV18, the J gene TRBJ2-2; 9 bases are shared with TRBD1. CDR3 length: 14 amino acids. Germline V lookup: CDR1 KGHSH, CDR2 LQKENI. Incomplete CDR3 DNA: TGTGCCAGCTCGCACAGGGGGCTTCCCGAAAAG. Translating gives CASSHRGLPEK. From start to end, the CDR3 is CASSHRGLPEKLFF.

As concerns this clone: The read is 3 residues too short to cover the CDR3 end, so that end is filled in from the germline J gene. The chain recombines TRBV18 with TRBJ1-4; 8 bases are shared with TRBD1. This CDR3 is 16 amino acids long. V shed 5 bases and J 3 bases; nucleotides not matched to a gene: 8. Germline V gene data show CDR1 as KGHSH and CDR2 as LQKENI. The sequenced CDR3 bases are TGTGCCAGCTCAACTCCAGGGGGCGAAGCTAATGAAAAA. Amino acids: CASSTPGGEANEK. The entire CDR3 protein is CASSTPGGEANEKLFF.

With regard to this clone: The read is 3 residues too short to cover the CDR3 end, so that end is filled in from the germline J gene. The chain joins TRBV7-6 to TRBJ2-1; D possibly corresponds to TRBD1 (6 bases). Deletions cut 4 bases from V and 4 bases from J, with 14 bases between. CDR3 length: 15 amino acids. The germline gives CDR1 SGHVS, CDR2 FNYEAQ. CDR3 region: CASSYRTEEYNEQFF. The CDR3 DNA, read in part, is TGTGCCAGCAGCTATAGGACAGAGGAGTACAATGAG.

As for this clone: The read finishes 3 residues shy of the CDR3 end, and the germline J gene is used to complete it. This sequence joins TRBV19 and TRBJ1-1; a possible D gene is TRBD1 (5 bases). Germline values: CDR1 LNHDA, CDR2 SQIVND (reference sequence). This CDR3 spans 12 amino acids. V lost 4 bases and J lost 6, with 9 bases in between. CDR3 DNA (partial): TGTGCCAGTAGTAATAGGGGCGCTGAA. Its protein is CASSNRGAE. The full CDR3 is CASSNRGAEAFF.

With regard to this clone: The CDR3 goes on 3 residues after the read ends, and that part is filled in from the germline J gene. The chain uses TRBV6-1 and TRBJ2-3; 7 bases fit TRBD1. Germline CDR1 and CDR2: MNHNS and SASEGT. The CDR3 consists of 16 residues. J gave up 3 bases and V 0 bases, and 6 bases lay outside the gene matches. The chain's CDR3 is CASSEADRVGTDTQYF. The sequenced CDR3 bases are TGTGCCAGCAGTGAAGCAGACAGGGTAGGAACAGATACG.

Details on this clone: Read data end 3 residues before the CDR3 end; the end is taken from the germline J gene. The chain uses TRBV7-7 and TRBJ2-3; perhaps TRBD1 as D (6 bases). In germline, CDR1 is SSHAT, CDR2 FNYEAQ (reference sequence). V was pared by 5 bases and J by 2 bases, with 14 bases between. The CDR3 has 15 amino acids. The CDR3 here is CASSPRGGFTDTQYF. CDR3 bases read: TGTGCCAGCAGCCCCAGGGGCGGGTTCACAGATACG. Supplemented by reference TRBV7-7 and TRBJ2-3, the full variable domain reads GAGVSQSPRYKVTKRGQDVTLRCDPISSHATLYWYQQALGQGPEFLTYFNYEAQPDKSGLPSDRFSAERPEGSISTLTIQRTEQRDSAMYRCASSPRGGFTDTQYFGPGTRLTVL.

Points on this clone: The CDR3 is cut off 3 residues early in the read; its end comes from the germline J gene. The gene calls are TRBV7-6 and TRBJ2-1; D is perhaps TRBD2 (6 bases). The CDR3 is made up of 14 amino acids. Deletions cut 0 bases from V and 3 bases from J, with 6 bases between. CDR1 and CDR2 from the germline V gene are SGHVS and FNYEAQ. The CDR3 DNA, read in part, is TGTGCCAGCAGCTTAGCGGGGGGCTACAATGAG. Translated: CASSLAGGYNE. The entire CDR3 protein reads CASSLAGGYNEQFF.